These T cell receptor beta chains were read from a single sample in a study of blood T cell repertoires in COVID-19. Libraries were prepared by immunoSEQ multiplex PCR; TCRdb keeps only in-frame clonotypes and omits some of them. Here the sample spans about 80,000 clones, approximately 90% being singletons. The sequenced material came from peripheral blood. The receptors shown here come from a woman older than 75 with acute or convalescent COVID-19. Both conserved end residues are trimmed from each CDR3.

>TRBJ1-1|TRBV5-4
ASSLDRALLNTEAF
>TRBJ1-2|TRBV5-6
ASTPGHSNYGYT
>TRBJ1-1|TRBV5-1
ASSSWGGNTEAF
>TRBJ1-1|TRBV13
ASSLASGAPFTEAF
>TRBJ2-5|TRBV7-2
ASSQGGAQY
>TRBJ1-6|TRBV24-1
ATKGGGGNSPLH
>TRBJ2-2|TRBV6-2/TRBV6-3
ASSYSEDIANTGELF
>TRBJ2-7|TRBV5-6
ASSLGQNSYEQY
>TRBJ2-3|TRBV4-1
ASSQEREVQDTQY
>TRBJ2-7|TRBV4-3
ASSQDLTTGREQY
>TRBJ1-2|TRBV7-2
ASSSGGFVRYT
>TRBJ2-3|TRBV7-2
ASSLRPRGGPGDTQY
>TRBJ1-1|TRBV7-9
ASSLDRGNTEAF
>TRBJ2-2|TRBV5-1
ASSLDRVATGELF
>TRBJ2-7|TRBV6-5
ASSSGDEQY